This T cell receptor (beta chain) was recovered during a study of cytomegalovirus exposure and HLA in healthy donors. Germline lookup yields CDR1 KGHSH and CDR2 LQKENI. J gave up 5 bases and V 5 bases, and 8 bases lay outside the gene matches. The CDR3 runs to 14 residues. PCR employed 60 Vbeta and 13 Jbeta primers. TCRdb's copy holds only in-frame clones and misses some; the assay was immunoSEQ multiplex PCR. Of some 180,000 clones listed, approximately 82% are singletons. The sequenced material came from PBMCs. This TCR derives from a man aged 35 to 55 in good health and CMV-seropositive. The chain recombines TRBV18 with TRBJ2-7; the match to TRBD2 covers 8 bases. The CDR3 here is CASSSQAGAHEQYF. CDR3 sequence (DNA): TGTGCCAGCTCATCTCAAGCGGGAGCCCACGAGCAGTACTTC.